This T cell receptor beta chain derives from a study of T cell responses to AZD1222 COVID-19 vaccine. The wider study: Analysis merged second doses at about 4 or about 12 weeks.

In this sample, this clone turned up once. The antigen remains undetermined. Whole-study findings and limits: Spike-specific TCRs gained breadth and depth after people received two AZD1222 doses. Baseline serology detected seropositivity in only a handful of AZD1222 recipients. The sample set comprised mostly white British donors with more females, and clonal diversity was possibly underestimated.

Between the trimmed V and J ends, which lost 0 bases and 8 bases, there was a span of 11 bases. Looked up from germline, CDR1 is LGHDT and CDR2 is YNNKEL (reference sequence). The CDR3 has 14 residues. Generated by immunoSEQ multiplex PCR, the TCRdb table keeps only in-frame clones and is missing some. This table holds 100,000 to 150,000 clones, around 87% found once. V is TRBV3-1 (or the pseudogene TRBV3-2) and J is TRBJ2-1; D gene unclear. The sequence was collected from an adult in good health. Source: peripheral blood, taken on day 0 of AZD1222 vaccination. The CDR3 DNA follows: TGTGCCAGCAGCCAAGATGGTCGGTATGATGAGCAGTTCTTC. Translation gives CASSQDGRYDEQFF.